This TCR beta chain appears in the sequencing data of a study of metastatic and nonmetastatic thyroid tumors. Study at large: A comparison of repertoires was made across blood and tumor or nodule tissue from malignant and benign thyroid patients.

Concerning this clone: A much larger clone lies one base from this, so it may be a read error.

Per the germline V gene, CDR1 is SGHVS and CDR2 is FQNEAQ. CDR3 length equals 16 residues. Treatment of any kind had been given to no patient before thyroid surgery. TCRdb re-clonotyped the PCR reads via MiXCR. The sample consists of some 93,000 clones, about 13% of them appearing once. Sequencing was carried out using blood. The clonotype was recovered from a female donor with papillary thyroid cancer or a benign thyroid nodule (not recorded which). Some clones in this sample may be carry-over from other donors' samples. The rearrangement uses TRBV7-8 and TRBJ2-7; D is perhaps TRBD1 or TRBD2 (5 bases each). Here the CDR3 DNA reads TGTGCCATCAGCTTAGGAGGTGGCGGACAAGCCTACGAGCAGTGCTTC. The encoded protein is CAISLGGGGQAYEQCF.